A selection of T cell receptor beta chains follows, all from one sample in a study of blood T cells in healthy people across ages. TCRdb reprocessed the 5' RACE reads with MiXCR, giving one entry per CDR3 protein. The sample includes roughly 1,500,000 distinct CDR3 sequences, 35% to 45% of them seen just once. Sequenced material: blood. These receptors were obtained from a woman aged 18 to 35 in good health. Each CDR3 is given with its conserved first and last residue. The order of the fields is V gene, J gene, D gene, clone size, CDR3 protein, CDR3 DNA. A D gene is named only where the DNA matches it firmly. Rows may omit the clone size; those that give it use once, few, many or a size class.

v_gene: TRBV6-6; j_gene: TRBJ1-4; d_gene: TRBD1; abundance: NA; CDR3aa: CASSWGQVNEKLFF; CDR3nt: TGTGCCAGCAGCTGGGGACAGGTCAATGAAAAACTGTTTTTT
v_gene: TRBV7-3; j_gene: TRBJ2-3; d_gene: TRBD2; abundance: few; CDR3aa: CASSLGRGAIADTQYF; CDR3nt: TGTGCCAGCAGCTTAGGGCGGGGGGCAATCGCAGATACGCAGTATTTT
v_gene: TRBV24-1; j_gene: TRBJ1-1; d_gene: NA; abundance: few; CDR3aa: CATSDRRGVNTEAFF; CDR3nt: TGTGCCACCAGTGACCGCCGCGGAGTGAACACTGAAGCTTTCTTT
v_gene: TRBV28; j_gene: TRBJ1-5; d_gene: NA; abundance: NA; CDR3aa: CASSPRTGRNQPQHF; CDR3nt: TGTGCCAGCAGTCCCCGTACCGGCAGAAATCAGCCCCAGCATTTT
v_gene: TRBV20-1; j_gene: TRBJ2-5; d_gene: TRBD2; abundance: NA; CDR3aa: CSANLAGGNQETQYF; CDR3nt: TGCAGTGCTAACCTAGCGGGGGGGAACCAAGAGACCCAGTACTTC
v_gene: TRBV14; j_gene: TRBJ2-1; d_gene: TRBD1; abundance: few; CDR3aa: CASSRSGPRGYEQFF; CDR3nt: TGTGCCAGCAGCCGATCCGGCCCCAGGGGGTATGAGCAGTTCTTC
v_gene: TRBV11-1; j_gene: TRBJ2-1; d_gene: TRBD1; abundance: NA; CDR3aa: CASSFGGRGRYNEQFF; CDR3nt: TGTGCCAGCAGCTTCGGTGGCAGGGGGAGATACAATGAGCAGTTCTTC
v_gene: TRBV19; j_gene: TRBJ2-1; d_gene: NA; abundance: NA; CDR3aa: CASSIYGNSGYNEQFF; CDR3nt: TGTGCCAGTAGTATATACGGGAATAGCGGCTACAATGAGCAGTTCTTC
v_gene: TRBV7-2; j_gene: TRBJ2-7; d_gene: NA; abundance: once; CDR3aa: CASSLEVPGQGSSYEQYF; CDR3nt: TGTGCCAGCAGCTTAGAGGTTCCAGGGCAGGGCAGCTCCTACGAGCAGTACTTC
v_gene: TRBV11-1; j_gene: TRBJ2-5; d_gene: TRBD2; abundance: few; CDR3aa: CGISGGAQETQYF; CDR3nt: TGTGGGATCTCGGGAGGAGCCCAAGAGACCCAGTACTTC
v_gene: TRBV4-1; j_gene: TRBJ1-5; d_gene: NA; abundance: few; CDR3aa: CASSQVDNRAHNQPQHF; CDR3nt: TGCGCCAGCAGCCAAGTGGATAACAGGGCGCACAATCAGCCCCAGCATTTT
v_gene: TRBV6-6; j_gene: TRBJ1-2; d_gene: NA; abundance: NA; CDR3aa: CASSIIAANYGYTF; CDR3nt: TGTGCCAGCAGCATAATAGCAGCTAACTATGGCTACACCTTC
v_gene: TRBV28; j_gene: TRBJ1-1; d_gene: NA; abundance: few; CDR3aa: CASGGARTEAFF; CDR3nt: TGTGCCAGCGGGGGGGCCCGAACTGAAGCTTTCTTT
v_gene: TRBV12-3/TRBV12-4; j_gene: TRBJ1-1; d_gene: TRBD1; abundance: NA; CDR3aa: CASRINRGINTEAFF; CDR3nt: TGTGCCAGCAGGATAAACAGGGGCATCAACACTGAAGCTTTCTTT
v_gene: TRBV5-1; j_gene: TRBJ2-7; d_gene: TRBD1; abundance: few; CDR3aa: CASSSPGQIAEQYF; CDR3nt: TGCGCCAGCAGCTCGCCGGGACAGATAGCGGAGCAGTACTTC
v_gene: TRBV20-1; j_gene: TRBJ1-5; d_gene: NA; abundance: NA; CDR3aa: CSAVDNNQPQHF; CDR3nt: TGCAGTGCTGTCGACAACAATCAGCCCCAGCATTTT
v_gene: TRBV4-2; j_gene: TRBJ2-4; d_gene: NA; abundance: few; CDR3aa: CASSQDTPGSGGDIQYF; CDR3nt: TGTGCCAGCAGCCAAGACACCCCGGGTAGTGGGGGTGACATTCAGTACTTC
v_gene: TRBV5-1; j_gene: TRBJ2-1; d_gene: TRBD1; abundance: NA; CDR3aa: CASSPGQAYEQFF; CDR3nt: TGCGCCAGCAGCCCAGGACAGGCCTACGAGCAGTTCTTC
v_gene: TRBV7-2; j_gene: TRBJ1-2; d_gene: NA; abundance: NA; CDR3aa: CASSLARSLSYGYTF; CDR3nt: TGTGCCAGCAGCTTAGCGCGCTCTCTTAGCTATGGCTACACCTTC
v_gene: TRBV27; j_gene: TRBJ1-5; d_gene: NA; abundance: few; CDR3aa: CASSLGAGQPQHF; CDR3nt: TGTGCCAGCAGTTTAGGGGCGGGGCAGCCCCAGCATTTT
v_gene: TRBV14; j_gene: TRBJ2-7; d_gene: TRBD1; abundance: NA; CDR3aa: CASSQDGLSGTGLEQYF; CDR3nt: TGTGCCAGCAGCCAAGATGGTTTGAGCGGGACAGGGCTCGAGCAGTACTTC
v_gene: TRBV4-2; j_gene: TRBJ2-7; d_gene: TRBD1; abundance: NA; CDR3aa: CASSKLDRGTHKEQYF; CDR3nt: TGTGCCAGCAGCAAACTGGACAGGGGCACACACAAGGAGCAGTACTTC
v_gene: TRBV10-3; j_gene: TRBJ1-1; d_gene: NA; abundance: once; CDR3aa: CAISLTQGVNTEAFF; CDR3nt: TGTGCCATCAGCCTCACCCAGGGAGTGAACACTGAAGCTTTCTTT